This T cell receptor (beta chain) was observed in a study of cytomegalovirus exposure and HLA in healthy donors (dated by TCRdb to between 2016 and 2019). For context, the study as a whole: According to an earlier analysis of 587 of the donors, 150 million to 200 million T cells yielded over 90 million unique TCR beta sequences and around 300 Gb of sequence data. Roughly 300 gigabases of sequencing data and around 90 million unique TCR sequences made up an early release that covered nearly 650 HLA-typed donors. Of the 350 to 400 genotyped donors, about 84% fell in the genetic ancestry cluster associated with self-reported Caucasian donors. The study aimed to test whether signatures of past pathogen exposure could be identified by cataloging public T cell receptors. The study used immunosequencing to profile the T cell repertoires of about 670 subjects and linked those repertoires to cytomegalovirus serostatus. In addition to the first cohort of 666 subjects, a separate validation cohort of some 120 different subjects was used. To predict cytomegalovirus infection status, the study combined high-throughput TCR immunosequencing, statistical association of individual TCRs with disease status, and machine learning. To study patterns of TCR occurrence, a later analysis re-analyzed previously published TCR beta repertoires from 666 donors and added high-resolution HLA genotyping. Rather than drawing on any new phenotypic data, the later analysis identified candidate immune exposures from TCR beta sequences and the way those sequences occurred across donors. An earlier analysis of several hundred of the donors applied high-throughput TCR beta sequencing to assess whether each TCR beta V gene segment acted as functional or pseudogenic. Donor age, sex, ethnicity and CMV serostatus were compiled alongside the repertoire data. Genome-wide SNP genotypes for about 55% of the 666 donors were used in a later genetic analysis, which treated that subset as a discovery cohort. All discovery cohort repertoires had been generated using a single sequencing platform. Both class I and class II loci were covered by HLA typing, at four-digit resolution. Typing coverage differed by locus: A, B, C, DRB1 and DQB1 were typed in roughly 620-630 donors, DQA1 in roughly 500, DPA1 in 606, and DPB1 in 400 to 490. Several DR-DQ haplotypes were handled as single units for association and clustering, since linkage in the cohort was strong. Across 300 to 500 genotyped donors of the cohort, an average of about 240,000 unique TCR beta nucleotide sequences per donor were sequenced, and roughly 20% of those sequences were non-productive. Findings and caveats that apply to the study as a whole: It was suggested by the authors that the approach could potentially be generalized to other disease states and immunological phenotypes. The 87-base-pair reads could not distinguish some IMGT-functional V segments, including TRBV6-2 and TRBV6-3, so those segments were excluded. In a later analysis, TCR association rates were found to vary across HLA loci, with the most associated TCRs seen for DRB1 alleles and the fewest for HLA-C alleles. Because HLA typing was missing for some donors at each locus, association tests included only the typed subset. Immune exposure information for the cohort was limited to CMV serostatus. A later analysis found that most CMV-associated TCR beta chains appeared HLA-restricted, with HLA associations seemingly driven largely by CMV exposure. At a false discovery rate of 0.05, a later analysis linked some 18,000 TCR beta sequences to specific HLA alleles. A later analysis reported that several top co-occurrence clusters appeared linked to parvovirus B19, influenza, CMV and Epstein-Barr virus. In the study, some 160 TCR beta chains were listed as associated with cytomegalovirus. The classifier was reported to diagnose cytomegalovirus status with high specificity and sensitivity in both the original cohort and the validation cohort. Assigning TCR associations to individual alleles was difficult when HLA alleles, especially DR and DQ, strongly co-occurred. Presence/absence analyses assumed roughly uniform sequencing depth across donors, an assumption that may not hold. Linkage disequilibrium might explain the correlated functional status among segregating V segments, but an unknown experimental factor could not be excluded. The earlier analysis of 587 of the donors excluded over 15 rarely observed V segments, including chromosome 9 orphons, because counts were too low. The sequencing pipeline was judged likely to have produced a cluster of highly shared sequence variants as a technical artifact. In vitro tests confirmed that three of the cytomegalovirus-associated TCR beta chains recognize cytomegalovirus antigens. In an earlier analysis of about 540 of the donors, most TCR beta V segments were observed in productive rearrangements about 87% or about 30% of the time, broadly matching IMGT annotations. A later analysis found that HLA-associated TCR beta chains were more clonally expanded and had lower generation probabilities than equally common non-associated chains. Most TCR sequences were observed very rarely across donors, whereas some public TCRs were present in many individuals. In a later genetic analysis, fewer N-insertions in productive TCRs were reported among donors in an Asian-associated ancestry cluster than the roughly 670-donor mean. A further reported finding was that TCR beta sequences accurately predicted the HLA-A and HLA-B alleles for most subjects in the first cohort. The cohort was sequenced for TCR beta chains only, and without alpha or paired-chain data the features that could be detected were limited. V-gene and J-gene trimming of TCR beta chains was associated with a missense DCLRE1C variant in a later genetic analysis, and the association was replicated in an independent cohort.

Reading from cysteine to phenylalanine, the CDR3 counts 11 amino acids. The CDR3 DNA has 33 bases and is translated from base 1. The germline V gene sets CDR1 to KGHSH and CDR2 to LQKENI. V lost 4 bases and J lost 4 bases; the stretch between them is 4 bases long. The library was obtained by the immunoSEQ multiplex PCR assay. A mixture of 60 forward primers for TCR Vbeta segments and 13 reverse primers for TCR Jbeta segments was used in the multiplex PCR. The CDR3 region of rearranged TCR beta genes was amplified from genomic DNA with a multiplex PCR assay. Amplified TCR beta libraries were sequenced as 87-base-pair reads on the Illumina HiSeq System. The paper's data handling went like this. A later analysis tallied around 82 million unique TCR beta chains across the approximately 670 repertoires, and around 9.9 million of those chains were shared by two or more donors. Raw reads were error-corrected and collapsed into unique sequences by a nearest-neighbor algorithm in which closely related sequences were merged to remove PCR and sequencing errors. To assign V, D and J gene segments, CDR3 sequences were aligned to IMGT reference sequences. For a sequence to be retained, a match of at least six nucleotides was required to both a V gene segment and a J gene segment. A rearrangement counted as productive if the CDR3 had no stop codons and remained in frame with V and J, and every other rearrangement counted as non-productive. CDR3 was defined according to IMGT convention as the region running from the second conserved V-encoded cysteine to the conserved J-encoded phenylalanine. Sequences without an unambiguous match to a single V gene segment were excluded from the earlier analysis of about 600 of the donors. An earlier analysis of a few hundred of the donors called V segments functional above 56.7% productive rearrangements and segregating when the between-donor standard deviation exceeded 5%. A statistical classification framework was developed to diagnose cytomegalovirus status using the catalog of TCR beta chain sequences. In a later analysis, V and J genes were assigned by comparing TCR nucleotide sequences against IMGT/GENE-DB human TR gene sequences. In a later analysis, CDR3 sequences and most-parsimonious VDJ recombination scenarios were assigned using the TCRdist pipeline. A later analysis defined each TCR beta chain by its CDR3 amino acid sequence plus V-gene family, and excluded reads lacking a unique V-gene family. To address suspected cross-contamination and a sequencing artifact, a later analysis removed approximately 590 highly shared, low-generation-probability nucleotide sequences. In a later analysis, a clonal expansion index was calculated for each public chain from normalized within-repertoire ranks of inferred template counts. In a later analysis, generation probabilities were computed with a VDJ recombination model fitted to out-of-frame rearrangements, and the resulting probabilities were checked against IGoR. In a later analysis, TCR-TCR, TCR-HLA and TCR-CMV co-occurrence was scored with hypergeometric tests, and a repertoire-size bias correction was applied to TCR pairs. A later analysis estimated false discovery rates by permuting HLA or CMV assignments 20 times. In a later analysis, co-occurring TCRs were grouped with DBSCAN, and TCRdist sequence similarity was added when clustering was performed within HLA-allele-positive subsets. For co-occurrence clustering, repertoires with fewer than 30,000 or more than 120,000 public chains were excluded, along with five or six repertoires with anomalous nucleotide sharing. TCRdb provides this immuneACCESS table in a form limited to in-frame rearrangements. Some clones are lacking; in checked studies, under half of them reflect an unresolved V gene, and why the rest are absent is not known. V and J calls and clone size are those listed in that table; D and trimming were worked out from the DNA. Within this sample are roughly 120,000 clones, with over 60% of them counted one time only. Of the sample, approximately 2.5% falls within the top ten clones.

Regarding this clone: Which antigen it targets is not known. Base qualities are not recorded, but no much larger clone differs from it by a single base.

The cohort consisted of some 670 healthy bone marrow donors. At the time of sampling, every cohort member was nominally healthy, though immune exposures that went unrecorded were likely present. The donor tested CMV seropositive and was one of the 289 seropositive cohort members. Every donor gave a peripheral blood sample, and the peripheral blood mononuclear cells from that sample were used for TCR beta sequencing. The Qiagen DNeasy Blood Extraction Kit was used to extract genomic DNA from the blood cell samples. The clonotype comes from a woman aged 40 to 55 in good health and CMV-seropositive. The specimen sequenced was PBMCs. The chain was built from TRBV18 and TRBJ2-5, with the D gene not confidently named. The DNA sequence reads TGTGCCAGCTCACGCAGAGAGACCCAGTACTTC. Translated, this gives CASSRRETQYF. With the rest looked up from the reference TRBV18 and TRBJ2-5 genes rather than sequenced, the full variable domain is NAGVMQNPRHLVRRRGQEARLRCSPMKGHSHVYWYRQLPEEGLKFMVYLQKENIIDESGMPKERFSAEFPKEGPSILRIQQVVRGDSAAYFCASSRRETQYFGPGTRLLVL.